Presented here are 7 T cell receptor beta chains from one specimen sequenced in a study of Siglec-9 on CD8 T cells in melanoma. Some clones are missing from TCRdb's copy, which holds only in-frame ones; the method was immunoSEQ multiplex PCR. The sample yields 36,000 or so clones, roughly 80% seen once. The sequenced material came from Siglec-9- CD8+ T cells sorted from blood. The receptors stem from a human donor in good health.

The CDR3 spells CASSLDSGTNTGELFF. In DNA form, the CDR3 reads TGCGCCAGCAGCCTCGACAGTGGTACGAACACCGGGGAGCTGTTTTTT. This chain uses TRBV10-2 with TRBJ2-2; D perhaps matches TRBD1 (5 bases). CDR1 is WSHSY, CDR2 SAAADI, per germline. This CDR3 has 16 amino acids. Deletions cut 6 bases from V and 0 bases from J, with 14 bases between.

This chain connects TRBV11-2 to TRBJ2-7; D gene uncertain. CDR1 is SGHAT and CDR2 is FQNNGV in the germline V gene. The V end lost 4 bases, the J end lost 6 bases, and 19 bases lay between the germline ends. This CDR3 is 15 amino acids long. The CDR3 reads CASSSGWGSMREQYF. As DNA, the CDR3 is TGTGCCAGCAGCTCTGGTTGGGGTAGCATGCGCGAGCAGTACTTC.

This chain links TRBV9 with TRBJ2-7; the D is unclear. Germline V gives CDR1 SGDLS, CDR2 YYNGEE. This CDR3 region has 11 residues. Deletions cut 3 bases from V and 2 bases from J, with 3 bases between. The CDR3 bases are TGTGCCAGCAGCGATACCTACGAGCAGTACTTC. This encodes CASSDTYEQYF.

The table lists this clone with a count of one. The chain combines TRBV19 with TRBJ2-7; TRBD1 aligns across 9 bases. This CDR3 contains 17 residues. V gave up 2 bases and J gave up 7 bases; unmatched junction bases: 15. Germline CDR1 reads LNHDA; CDR2 reads SQIVND (reference sequence). This CDR3 is CASSIPSTGGPPGEQYF. The CDR3 nucleotides read TGTGCCAGTAGTATACCATCCACAGGGGGCCCACCTGGGGAGCAGTACTTC.

The rearrangement links TRBV28 to TRBJ1-3; D is unresolved. Germline V gene sequence: CDR1 MDHEN, CDR2 SYDVKM. The CDR3 contains 15 residues. V was cut by 7 bases and J by 2 bases, with 15 bases left in between. CDR3 protein: CASNVSRRPGNTIYF. Here the CDR3 DNA reads TGTGCCAGCAATGTTAGCCGGCGCCCTGGAAACACCATATATTTT. Drawing the rest from reference TRBV28 and TRBJ1-3, the complete variable domain is DVKVTQSSRYLVKRTGEKVFLECVQDMDHENMFWYRQDPGLGLRLIYFSYDVKMKEKGDIPEGYSVSREKKERFSLILESASTNQTSMYLCASNVSRRPGNTIYFGEGSWLTVV.

This chain's CDR3 is CASSIGQGANYGYTF. The CDR3 region has the DNA TGTGCCAGTAGTATCGGCCAGGGCGCTAACTATGGCTACACCTTC. The gene calls are TRBV19 and TRBJ1-2; a weak D match, TRBD1 (5 bases). The CDR3 is made up of 15 amino acids. The V and J ends lost 3 bases and 0 bases respectively, with 11 bases between them. Germline lookup yields CDR1 LNHDA and CDR2 SQIVND (reference sequence).

V and J are TRBV4-1 and TRBJ2-7; TRBD2 might be the D (7 bases). CDR3 length equals 17 residues. The germline gives CDR1 MGHRA, CDR2 YSYEKL. Trimming removed 0 bases at V and 2 bases at J, with 17 bases between. The CDR3 spells CASSQDSAGALPYEQYF. CDR3 DNA: TGCGCCAGCAGCCAAGATTCCGCGGGGGCCCTCCCCTACGAGCAGTACTTC.